One sample yielded the 27 T cell receptor beta chains listed below, sequenced in a study of early T cells in non-severe SARS-CoV-2 infection. Via MiXCR, TCRdb re-called the 5' RACE reads, giving one row per CDR3 protein. The sample consists of nearly 9,500 distinct CDR3 sequences, about 5% of them appearing once. Sequencing input: whole blood. These receptors all stem from an adult who was a healthcare worker with PCR-confirmed SARS-CoV-2 infection or an uninfected control (not recorded which).

This clonotype appeared many times. The chain uses TRBV5-4 and TRBJ1-1; the D gene is possibly TRBD1 (5 bases). CDR3 length: 13 amino acids. Germline-derived CDR1 and CDR2 are SGHNT and YYREEE (reference sequence). V was pared by 0 bases and J by 3 bases, with 6 bases between. The CDR3 sequence: CASSLARDTEAFF. CDR3 nucleotide sequence: TGTGCCAGCAGCTTGGCCAGGGACACTGAAGCTTTCTTT.

By sample fraction, this clonotype is medium-sized. The chain uses TRBV4-1 and TRBJ1-2; tentative D call: TRBD1 (5 bases). From germline, CDR1 is MGHRA and CDR2 YSYEKL. Trimming pared 4 bases from V and 8 bases from J, leaving 20 bases between. This CDR3 contains 15 residues. The CDR3 nucleotides read TGCGCCAGCAGCCCGCGGACCGGGGCTACGATGGGCTACACCTTC. Amino acid sequence: CASSPRTGATMGYTF.

Sample share makes this clonotype medium-sized. The J gene is TRBJ2-5, the V gene TRBV5-1, with 11 bases aligning to TRBD2. The CDR3 extends over 15 amino acids. In germline, CDR1 is SGHRS, CDR2 YFSETQ. Germline trimming cut 4 bases from V and 4 bases from J; bases unmatched to any gene: 6. The CDR3 spells CASSPGTSGTETQYF. In DNA form, the CDR3 reads TGCGCCAGCAGCCCCGGGACTAGCGGAACAGAGACCCAGTACTTC.

In its sample, this clonotype is medium-sized. The chain links TRBV11-2 to TRBJ2-2; D not resolved. In germline, CDR1 is SGHAT, CDR2 FQNNGV. Trimming took off 5 bases at V and 7 bases at J, with 17 bases between the two ends. This CDR3 is built from 15 residues. CDR3 in DNA: TGTGCCAGCAGCCCGGGCATGGGTGCCAGCGGGGAGCTGTTTTTT. This translates into CASSPGMGASGELFF.

By sample fraction, this clonotype is medium-sized (0.01 to 0.1%). The chain links TRBV27 to TRBJ2-1, with 8 bases identical to TRBD2. The CDR3 is made up of 13 amino acids. Looked up from germline, CDR1 is MNHEY and CDR2 is SMNVEV (reference sequence). Trimming removed 5 bases from V and 9 bases from J; junction bases left unmatched: 6. The CDR3 loop is CASSPGTRGEQFF. The CDR3 DNA reads TGTGCCAGCAGTCCCGGGACTAGGGGTGAGCAGTTCTTC.

This clonotype was seen many times. The V call is TRBV7-2, the J call TRBJ2-3; D not certain. V lost 4 bases and J 1 base, leaving 18 bases between the germline ends. This CDR3 contains 17 residues. Germline lookup yields CDR1 SGHTA and CDR2 FQGNSA. The CDR3 DNA reads as TGTGCCAGCAGCTCCCCGGGCGGACCTTTTGGCACAGATACGCAGTATTTT. Its protein product is CASSSPGGPFGTDTQYF.

By share, this clonotype ranks as medium-sized (0.01 to 0.1%). This sequence joins TRBV2 and TRBJ2-6; D is uncertain. V lost 1 base and J lost 1, with 5 bases in between. Germline V gene lookup returns CDR1 SNHLY and CDR2 FYNNEI. CDR3 length: 15 residues. The CDR3 region is CASSEGASGANVLTF. DNA of the CDR3: TGTGCCAGCAGTGAAGGGGCTTCTGGGGCCAACGTCCTGACTTTC.

By frequency in the sample, this clonotype is medium-sized. The CDR3 nucleotides read TGTGCCAGCAGTTACTCGGGGACAGGGGAGTATGGCTACACCTTC. This codes for CASSYSGTGEYGYTF. The rearrangement joins TRBV6-5 to TRBJ1-2; 10 nucleotides line up with TRBD1. This CDR3 is 15 amino acids long. Trimming took 0 bases from V and 5 from J; bases not matched to a gene: 3. From germline, CDR1 is MNHEY and CDR2 SVGAGI.

This clonotype was observed many times. The rearrangement uses TRBV11-2 and TRBJ2-1, with a possible D match to TRBD1 (6 bases). The CDR3 is made up of 16 amino acids. The germline gives CDR1 SGHAT, CDR2 FQNNGV. With 5 bases removed from V and 0 bases from J, the gap between germline ends came to 14 bases. The CDR3 sequence: CASSPLRTVSYNEQFF. CDR3 sequence (DNA): TGTGCCAGCAGCCCGTTGAGGACAGTCTCCTACAATGAGCAGTTCTTC. Drawing the rest from reference TRBV11-2 and TRBJ2-1, the complete variable domain is EAGVAQSPRYKIIEKRQSVAFWCNPISGHATLYWYQQILGQGPKLLIQFQNNGVVDDSQLPKDRFSAERLKGVDSTLKIQPAKLEDSAVYLCASSPLRTVSYNEQFFGPGTRLTVL.

In its sample, this clonotype is medium-sized. The rearrangement uses TRBV7-9 and TRBJ1-2; D unclear. Trimming removed 6 bases from V and 2 bases from J, with 13 bases in between. The CDR3 totals 14 residues. The V gene's germline CDR1 is SEHNR and CDR2 FQNEAQ (reference sequence). DNA for the CDR3: TGTGCCAGCAGACCCGAAGGGTCCAACTATGGCTACACCTTC. Amino acids: CASRPEGSNYGYTF.

This clonotype was counted many times. The chain employs TRBV7-2 and TRBJ2-2; 12 bases fit TRBD2. The CDR3 is 15 residues long. Trimming at V came to 5 bases and at J to 6 bases, leaving 4 bases not matched to a gene. Germline V gives CDR1 SGHTA, CDR2 FQGNSA. CDR3 in DNA: TGTGCCAGCAGCCCGCTAGCGGGAGGGTCCGGGGAGCTGTTTTTT. It is translated as CASSPLAGGSGELFF.

The CDR3 here is CASNGLAGVSTQYF. The CDR3 bases are TGTGCCAGCAACGGACTAGCGGGAGTGTCTACGCAGTATTTT. The V call is TRBV6-2 or TRBV6-3, the J call TRBJ2-3; TRBD2 matches 13 bases. The germline V gene encodes CDR1 MNHEY and CDR2 SVGEGT. The CDR3 is made up of 14 amino acids. The V segment lost 7 bases and the J segment 8 bases; nucleotides outside the gene matches: 6.

In its sample, this clonotype ranks as medium-sized. This CDR3 is CASTRAQSYEQYV. The CDR3 coding sequence is TGTGCCAGCACCCGGGCCCAGTCCTACGAGCAGTACGTC. The J gene is TRBJ2-7, the V gene TRBV2; no clear D gene. CDR1 and CDR2 from the germline V gene are SNHLY and FYNNEI. Trimming took 7 bases from V and 1 from J, leaving 11 bases between them. The CDR3 covers 13 residues.

This clonotype came up many times. The V call is TRBV19, the J call TRBJ2-4, with 9 nucleotides matching TRBD1. The germline gives CDR1 LNHDA, CDR2 SQIVND (reference sequence). After removal of 3 bases from V and 0 bases from J, the junction contained 3 bases not matched to a gene. CDR3 length equals 16 residues. The CDR3 region is CASSMMGQGAKNIQYF. The DNA of the CDR3 is TGTGCCAGTAGTATGATGGGACAGGGAGCCAAAAACATTCAGTACTTC. Variable domain in full (rest from reference TRBV19 and TRBJ2-4): DGGITQSPKYLFRKEGQNVTLSCEQNLNHDAMYWYRQDPGQGLRLIYYSQIVNDFQKGDIAEGYSVSREKKESFPLTVTSAQKNPTAFYLCASSMMGQGAKNIQYFGAGTRLSVL.

Ten or more counts support this clonotype. This rearrangement joins TRBV4-1 to TRBJ2-5; 10 bases agree with TRBD2. Germline V gene data show CDR1 as MGHRA and CDR2 as YSYEKL. V dropped 3 bases and J dropped 1; count of bases not matched to a gene: 11. The CDR3 is 18 residues long. CDR3 DNA: TGCGCCAGCAGCCAGGCGAGGACTAGCGGAATTCTCCAAGAGACCCAGTACTTC. It translates to CASSQARTSGILQETQYF.

This clonotype has ten or more counts. The gene calls are TRBV20-1 and TRBJ2-1; D ambiguous. The CDR3 extends over 13 amino acids. V was cut by 0 bases and J by 4 bases, with 7 bases left in between. CDR1 is DFQATT, CDR2 SNEGSKA, per germline (reference sequence). CDR3 coding DNA: TGCAGTGCTAGAGATAGCCTATACAATGAGCAGTTCTTC. It yields the protein CSARDSLYNEQFF.

The sample holds many counts of this clonotype. The V call is TRBV9, the J call TRBJ2-3; TRBD2 agrees at 10 bases. CDR3 length equals 16 residues. In germline, CDR1 is SGDLS, CDR2 YYNGEE. The trim removed 3 bases at V and 1 base at J, leaving 5 bases unmatched. The CDR3 coding sequence is TGTGCCAGCAGCGCCACCGGGACTAGCGGCACAGATACGCAGTATTTT. It encodes CASSATGTSGTDTQYF.

Ten or more counts support this clonotype. The rearrangement links TRBV6-1 to TRBJ2-3; D unclear. CDR1 is MNHNS and CDR2 is SASEGT in the germline V gene. The V end was cut by 6 bases, the J end by 1 base, with 14 bases between. The CDR3 totals 15 residues. The CDR3 loop is CASSETDTRTDTQYF. CDR3 nucleotide sequence: TGTGCCAGCAGCGAAACCGACACACGCACAGATACGCAGTATTTT.

This clonotype was detected many times. Written as DNA, the CDR3 is TGTGCCAGTAGTATATACGGAATGAACACTGAAGCTTTCTTT. Translation: CASSIYGMNTEAFF. The chain uses TRBV19 and TRBJ1-1; D unclear. The CDR3 consists of 14 residues. Germline CDR1 reads LNHDA; CDR2 reads SQIVND (reference sequence). Trimming removed 2 bases from V and 0 bases from J, with 7 bases in between.

By frequency in the sample, this clonotype is medium-sized. The V call is TRBV29-1, the J call TRBJ1-1; TRBD1 is a possible D gene (5 bases). Germline CDR1 reads SQVTM; CDR2 reads ANQGSEA. The V gene lost 0 bases and the J gene lost 5 bases, with 13 bases spanning the gap. The CDR3 runs to 14 residues. CDR3 region: CSVEDRQGRTEAFF. The CDR3, as DNA: TGCAGCGTTGAAGATCGCCAGGGACGAACTGAAGCTTTCTTT.

About this clonotype: Just one base apart from a much larger clone, this may be a read error. V is TRBV7-2 and J is TRBJ2-1; 11 bases are shared with TRBD2. CDR1 is SGHTA, CDR2 FQGNSA, per germline. V shed 4 bases, J shed 15 bases, and the junction held 14 bases outside the gene matches. The CDR3 covers 15 residues. The CDR3 region has the DNA TGTGCCAGCAGCTCTGGAACGCGGACTAGCGGGTTGCGGTTCTTC. This gives the protein CASSSGTRTSGLRFF. The full variable domain, completed using reference TRBV7-2 and TRBJ2-1, is GAGVSQSPSNKVTEKGKDVELRCDPISGHTALYWYRQSLGQGLEFLIYFQGNSAPDKSGLPSDRFSAERTGGSVSTLTIQRTQQEDSAVYLCASSSGTRTSGLRFFGPGTRLTVL.

By share, this clonotype ranks as medium-sized. This chain links TRBV20-1 with TRBJ2-7; D is ambiguous. The CDR3 length is 12 residues. With 0 bases removed from V and 1 base from J, the gap between germline ends came to 4 bases. Germline CDR1 and CDR2: DFQATT and SNEGSKA (reference sequence). CDR3 loop: CSARERSYEQYF. CDR3 DNA: TGCAGTGCTAGAGAACGATCCTACGAGCAGTACTTC.

This clonotype came up a few times. The chain combines TRBV18 with TRBJ1-1; no definite D call. There are 11 residues in the CDR3. Per the germline V gene, CDR1 is KGHSH and CDR2 is LQKENI. Trimming left V 2 bases short and J 2 bases short, with 0 bases between. The CDR3 loop reads CASSPNTEAFF. For the CDR3, the DNA is TGTGCCAGCTCACCAAACACTGAAGCTTTCTTT.

This clonotype occurred many times. The rearrangement uses TRBV7-9 and TRBJ2-7, with unresolved D. Trimming took 5 bases from V and 0 from J, leaving 14 bases between them. Germline V gene lookup returns CDR1 SEHNR and CDR2 FQNEAQ (reference sequence). The CDR3 has 15 amino acids. The CDR3 DNA sequence: TGTGCCAGCAGCCCAAAAATTAGGGTCTCCTACGAGCAGTACTTC. Its translation: CASSPKIRVSYEQYF.

This clonotype was seen at least ten times. The chain carries TRBV20-1 and TRBJ2-1; TRBD2 aligns across 14 bases. V was clipped by 8 bases and J by 9 bases; unmatched bases: 9. The V gene's germline CDR1 is DFQATT and CDR2 SNEGSKA (reference sequence). The CDR3 contains 14 residues. The CDR3 loop is CSPETSGRAGEQFF. In DNA, the CDR3 is TGCAGTCCTGAGACTAGCGGGAGGGCCGGTGAGCAGTTCTTC.

This clonotype came up many times. The J gene is TRBJ2-5, the V gene TRBV20-1; 10 bases are shared with TRBD2. The V gene's germline CDR1 is DFQATT and CDR2 SNEGSKA (reference sequence). This CDR3 comprises 14 residues. Trimming took 2 bases from V and 5 from J; bases not matched to a gene: 5. The CDR3 spells CSARLAGVGETQYF. CDR3 DNA sequence: TGCAGTGCTAGACTAGCGGGAGTCGGCGAGACCCAGTACTTC.

Ten or more counts support this clonotype. The chain is built from TRBV6-5 and TRBJ1-1; D is ambiguous. Germline CDR1 is MNHEY and CDR2 is SVGAGI. Trimming cost V 0 bases and J 0 bases, with 5 bases left between them. CDR3 length equals 14 residues. The CDR3 here is CASSYSEMNTEAFF. CDR3 sequence (DNA): TGTGCCAGCAGTTACTCGGAAATGAACACTGAAGCTTTCTTT.